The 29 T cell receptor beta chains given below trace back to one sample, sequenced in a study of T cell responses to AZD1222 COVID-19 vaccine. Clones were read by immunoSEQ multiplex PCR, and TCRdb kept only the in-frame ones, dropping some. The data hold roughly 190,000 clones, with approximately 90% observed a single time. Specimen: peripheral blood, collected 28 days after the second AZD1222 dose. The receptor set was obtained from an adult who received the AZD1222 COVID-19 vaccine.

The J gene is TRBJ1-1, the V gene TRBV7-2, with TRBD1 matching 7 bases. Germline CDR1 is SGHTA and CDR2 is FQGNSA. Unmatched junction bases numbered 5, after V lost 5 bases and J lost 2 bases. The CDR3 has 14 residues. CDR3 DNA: TGTGCCAGCAGCCCGGGACAGTCAAACACTGAAGCTTTCTTT. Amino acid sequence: CASSPGQSNTEAFF. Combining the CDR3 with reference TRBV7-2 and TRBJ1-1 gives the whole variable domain GAGVSQSPSNKVTEKGKDVELRCDPISGHTALYWYRQSLGQGLEFLIYFQGNSAPDKSGLPSDRFSAERTGGSVSTLTIQRTQQEDSAVYLCASSPGQSNTEAFFGQGTRLTVV.

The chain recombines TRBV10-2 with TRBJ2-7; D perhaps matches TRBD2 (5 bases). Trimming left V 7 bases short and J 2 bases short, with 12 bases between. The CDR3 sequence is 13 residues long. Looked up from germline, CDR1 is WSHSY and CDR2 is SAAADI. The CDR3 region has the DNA TGCGCCAGCACTACGGGAATTCCCTACGAGCAGTACTTC. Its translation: CASTTGIPYEQYF.

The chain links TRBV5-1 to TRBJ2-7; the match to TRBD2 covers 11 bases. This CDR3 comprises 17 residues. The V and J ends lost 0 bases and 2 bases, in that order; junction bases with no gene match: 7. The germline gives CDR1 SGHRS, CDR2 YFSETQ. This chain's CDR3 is CASSLESSGRTPYEQYF. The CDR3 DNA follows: TGCGCCAGCAGCTTGGAGTCTAGCGGGAGGACCCCCTACGAGCAGTACTTC.

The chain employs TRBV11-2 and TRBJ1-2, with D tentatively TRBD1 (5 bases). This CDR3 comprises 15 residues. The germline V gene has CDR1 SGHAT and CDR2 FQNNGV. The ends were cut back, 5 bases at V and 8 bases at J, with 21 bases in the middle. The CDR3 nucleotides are TGTGCCAGCAGCCAAAATCCCCAGGGTTTGGGCGGCTACACCTTC. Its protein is CASSQNPQGLGGYTF.

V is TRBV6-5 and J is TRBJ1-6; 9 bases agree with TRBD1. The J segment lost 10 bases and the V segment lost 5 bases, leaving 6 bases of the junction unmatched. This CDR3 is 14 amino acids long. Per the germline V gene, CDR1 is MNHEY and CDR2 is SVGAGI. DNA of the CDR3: TGTGCCAGCAGTAGCCGGGACAGGGTCTCACCCCTCCACTTT. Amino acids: CASSSRDRVSPLHF.

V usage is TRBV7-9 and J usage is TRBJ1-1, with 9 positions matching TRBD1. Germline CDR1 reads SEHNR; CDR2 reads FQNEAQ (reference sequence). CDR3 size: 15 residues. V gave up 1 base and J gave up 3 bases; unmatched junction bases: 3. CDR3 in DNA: TGTGCCAGCAGCTTAGACGGACAGGGGCACACTGAAGCTTTCTTT. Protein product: CASSLDGQGHTEAFF.

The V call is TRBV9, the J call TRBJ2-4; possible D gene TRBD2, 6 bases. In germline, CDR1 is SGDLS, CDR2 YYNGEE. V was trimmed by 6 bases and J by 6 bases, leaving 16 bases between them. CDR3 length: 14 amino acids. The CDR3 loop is CASTPGPGVNIQYF. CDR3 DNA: TGTGCCAGCACCCCTGGACCGGGAGTAAACATTCAGTACTTC.

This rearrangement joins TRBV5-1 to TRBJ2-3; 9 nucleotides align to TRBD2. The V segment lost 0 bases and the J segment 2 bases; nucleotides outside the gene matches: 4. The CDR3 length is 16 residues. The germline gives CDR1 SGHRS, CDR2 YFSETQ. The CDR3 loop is CASSLALAGNTDTQYF. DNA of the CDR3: TGCGCCAGCAGCTTGGCTCTAGCGGGAAACACAGATACGCAGTATTTT.

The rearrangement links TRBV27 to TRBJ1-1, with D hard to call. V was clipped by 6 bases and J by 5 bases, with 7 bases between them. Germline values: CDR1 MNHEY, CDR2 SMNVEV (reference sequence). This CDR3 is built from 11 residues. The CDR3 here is CASSRGTEAFF. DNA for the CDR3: TGTGCCAGCAGCAGAGGGACTGAAGCTTTCTTT.

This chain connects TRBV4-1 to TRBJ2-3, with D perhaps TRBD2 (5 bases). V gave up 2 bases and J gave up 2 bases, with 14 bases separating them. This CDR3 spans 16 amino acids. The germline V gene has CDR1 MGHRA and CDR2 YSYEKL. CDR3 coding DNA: TGCGCCAGCAGCCAAATCTCGACTACAGACACAGATACGCAGTATTTT. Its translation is CASSQISTTDTDTQYF.

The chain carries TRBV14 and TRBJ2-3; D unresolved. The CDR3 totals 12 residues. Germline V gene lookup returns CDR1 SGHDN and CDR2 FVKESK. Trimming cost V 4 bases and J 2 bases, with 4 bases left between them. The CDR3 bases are TGTGCCAGCAGCCGACACACAGATACGCAGTATTTT. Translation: CASSRHTDTQYF.

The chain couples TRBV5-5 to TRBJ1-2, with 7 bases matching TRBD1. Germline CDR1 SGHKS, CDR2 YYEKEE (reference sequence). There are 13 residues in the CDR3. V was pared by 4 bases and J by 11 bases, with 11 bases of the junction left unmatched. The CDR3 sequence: CASSPGQFPRYTF. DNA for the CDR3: TGTGCCAGCAGCCCGGGACAGTTTCCGAGGTACACCTTC.

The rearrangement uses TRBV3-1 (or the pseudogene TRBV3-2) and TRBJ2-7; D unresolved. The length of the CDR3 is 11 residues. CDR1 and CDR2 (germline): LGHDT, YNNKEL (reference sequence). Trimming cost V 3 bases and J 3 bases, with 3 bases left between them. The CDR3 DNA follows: TGTGCCAGCAGCCACGGCTACGAGCAGTACTTC. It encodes CASSHGYEQYF.

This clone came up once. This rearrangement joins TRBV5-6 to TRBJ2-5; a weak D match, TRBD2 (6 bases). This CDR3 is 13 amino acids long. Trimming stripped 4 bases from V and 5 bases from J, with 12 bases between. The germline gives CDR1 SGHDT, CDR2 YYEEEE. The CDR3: CASSTGLVETQYF. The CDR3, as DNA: TGTGCCAGCAGCACGGGACTTGTGGAGACCCAGTACTTC.

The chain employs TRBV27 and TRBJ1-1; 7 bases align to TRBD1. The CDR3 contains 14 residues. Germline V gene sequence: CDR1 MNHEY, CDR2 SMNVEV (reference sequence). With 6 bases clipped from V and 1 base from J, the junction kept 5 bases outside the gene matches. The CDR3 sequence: CASRNQGGNTEAFF. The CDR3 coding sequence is TGTGCCAGCAGGAATCAGGGGGGGAACACTGAAGCTTTCTTT.

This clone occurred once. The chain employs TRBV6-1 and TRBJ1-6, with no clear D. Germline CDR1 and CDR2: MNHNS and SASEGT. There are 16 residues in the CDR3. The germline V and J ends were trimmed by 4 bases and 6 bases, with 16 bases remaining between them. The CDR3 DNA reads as TGTGCCAGCAGTGTGCAGGCCGGGATGATTAATTCACCCCTCCACTTT. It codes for CASSVQAGMINSPLHF.

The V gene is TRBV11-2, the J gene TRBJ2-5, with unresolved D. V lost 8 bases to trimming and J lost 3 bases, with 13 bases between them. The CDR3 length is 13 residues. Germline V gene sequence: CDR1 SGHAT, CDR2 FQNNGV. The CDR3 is CASRPEREETQYF. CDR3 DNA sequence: TGTGCCAGCCGACCGGAGCGTGAAGAGACCCAGTACTTC.

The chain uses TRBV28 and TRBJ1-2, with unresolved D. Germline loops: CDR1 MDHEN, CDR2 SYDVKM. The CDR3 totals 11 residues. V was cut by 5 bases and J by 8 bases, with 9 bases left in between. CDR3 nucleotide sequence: TGTGCCAGCAGTCAGGAGGGCGGCTACACCTTC. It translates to CASSQEGGYTF.

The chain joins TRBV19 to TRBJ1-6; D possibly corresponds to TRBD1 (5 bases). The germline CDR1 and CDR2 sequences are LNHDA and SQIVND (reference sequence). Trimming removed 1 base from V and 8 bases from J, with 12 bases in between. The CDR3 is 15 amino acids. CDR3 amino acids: CASSIGGASDSPLHF. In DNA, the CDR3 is TGTGCCAGTAGTATAGGAGGGGCATCGGATTCACCCCTCCACTTT.

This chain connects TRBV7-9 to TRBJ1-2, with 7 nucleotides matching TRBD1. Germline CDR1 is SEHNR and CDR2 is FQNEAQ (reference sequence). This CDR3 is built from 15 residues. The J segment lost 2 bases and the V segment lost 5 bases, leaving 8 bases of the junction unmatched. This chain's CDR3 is CASSPHGTENYGYTF. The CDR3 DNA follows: TGTGCCAGCAGCCCTCACGGGACAGAAAACTATGGCTACACCTTC. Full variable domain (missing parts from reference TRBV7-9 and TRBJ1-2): DTGVSQNPRHKITKRGQNVTFRCDPISEHNRLYWYRQTLGQGPEFLTYFQNEAQLEKSRLLSDRFSAERPKGSFSTLEIQRTEQGDSAMYLCASSPHGTENYGYTFGSGTRLTVV.

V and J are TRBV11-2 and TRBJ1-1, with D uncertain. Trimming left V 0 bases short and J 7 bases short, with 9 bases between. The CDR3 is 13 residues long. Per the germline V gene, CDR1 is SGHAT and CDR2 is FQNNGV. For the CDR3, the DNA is TGTGCCAGCAGCTTAGATGGGAGGGATGAAGCTTTCTTT. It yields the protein CASSLDGRDEAFF.

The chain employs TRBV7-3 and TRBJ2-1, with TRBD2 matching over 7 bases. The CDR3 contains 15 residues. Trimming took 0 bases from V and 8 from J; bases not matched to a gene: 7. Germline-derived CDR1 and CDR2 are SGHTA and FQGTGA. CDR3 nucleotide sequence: TGTGCCAGCAGCTTAACGGGGCGGGAGCGGGATGAGCAGTTCTTC. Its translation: CASSLTGRERDEQFF.

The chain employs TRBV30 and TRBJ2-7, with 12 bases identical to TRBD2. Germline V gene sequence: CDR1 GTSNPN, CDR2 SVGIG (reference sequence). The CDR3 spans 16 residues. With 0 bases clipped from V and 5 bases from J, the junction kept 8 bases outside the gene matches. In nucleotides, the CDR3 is TGTGCCTGGAGTGTAGGGCTAGCGGGAGGGGTGGACGAGCAGTACTTC. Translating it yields CAWSVGLAGGVDEQYF.

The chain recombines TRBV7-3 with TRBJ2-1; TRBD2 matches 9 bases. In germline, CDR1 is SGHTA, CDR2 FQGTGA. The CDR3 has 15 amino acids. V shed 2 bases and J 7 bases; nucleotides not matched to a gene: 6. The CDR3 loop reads CASSLGIAGVNEQFF. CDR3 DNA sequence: TGTGCCAGCAGCTTAGGGATAGCGGGAGTGAATGAGCAGTTCTTC.

This CDR3 is CASSDRTGSYEQYF. The CDR3 region has the DNA TGTGCCAGCAGTGATCGGACTGGCTCCTACGAGCAGTACTTC. The J gene is TRBJ2-7, the V gene TRBV6-2 or TRBV6-3; the D gene is possibly TRBD2 (5 bases). The V end lost 5 bases, the J end lost 0 bases, and 11 bases lay between the germline ends. Germline CDR1 MNHEY, CDR2 SVGEGT. This CDR3 has 14 amino acids.

The CDR3 is CASSLSGQGVNEQFF. The CDR3 DNA follows: TGTGCCAGCAGCCTATCCGGACAGGGGGTCAATGAGCAGTTCTTC. The chain links TRBV27 to TRBJ2-1; 10 bases are shared with TRBD1. This CDR3 is 15 amino acids long. CDR1 and CDR2 from the germline V gene are MNHEY and SMNVEV (reference sequence). The ends lost 6 bases at V and 6 bases at J; junction bases unmatched: 8.

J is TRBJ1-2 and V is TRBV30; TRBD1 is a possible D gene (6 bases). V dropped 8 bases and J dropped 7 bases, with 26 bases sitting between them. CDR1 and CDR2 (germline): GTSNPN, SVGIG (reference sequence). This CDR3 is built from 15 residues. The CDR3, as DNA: TGTGCCCAGGCTGTGTCGCCGGGGTCAGGGGCTGGCTACACCTTC. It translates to CAQAVSPGSGAGYTF.

This CDR3 reads CASSQTDAGYEQYF. The CDR3 DNA sequence: TGTGCCAGCAGTCAGACGGACGCAGGCTACGAGCAGTACTTC. This sequence joins TRBV28 and TRBJ2-7; D call uncertain. Germline V gene data show CDR1 as MDHEN and CDR2 as SYDVKM. This CDR3 has 14 amino acids. V dropped 5 bases and J dropped 3 bases, with 14 bases sitting between them.

CDR3 nucleotides: TGTGCCAGCAGCTCTGCTAGCGGGAGAAACAATGAGCAGTTCTTC. Amino acids: CASSSASGRNNEQFF. The rearrangement links TRBV28 to TRBJ2-1; 10 positions agree with TRBD2. V trimming: 6 bases; J trimming: 5 bases; junction bases outside the gene matches: 7. Germline loops: CDR1 MDHEN, CDR2 SYDVKM. The CDR3 contains 15 residues.